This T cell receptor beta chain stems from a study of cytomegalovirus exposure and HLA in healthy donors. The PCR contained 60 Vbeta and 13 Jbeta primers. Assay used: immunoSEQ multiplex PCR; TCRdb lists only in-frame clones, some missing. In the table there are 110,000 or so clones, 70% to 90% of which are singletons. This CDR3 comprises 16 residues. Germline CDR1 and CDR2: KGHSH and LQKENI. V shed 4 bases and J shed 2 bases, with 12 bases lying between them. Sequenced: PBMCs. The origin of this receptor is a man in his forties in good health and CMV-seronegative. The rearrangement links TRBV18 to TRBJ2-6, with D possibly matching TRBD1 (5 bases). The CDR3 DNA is TGTGCCAGCTCACTAGGTTCCAGGGCTGGGGCCAACGTCCTGACTTTC. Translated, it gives CASSLGSRAGANVLTF.